A selection of T cell receptor beta chains follows, all from one sample in a study of blood T cell repertoires in COVID-19. Data came from immunoSEQ multiplex PCR; TCRdb stores just in-frame clones and leaves some out. In the table there are about 64,000 clones, roughly 93% of which are singletons. Specimen: peripheral blood. The receptors originated from a human donor in a cohort sampled during active COVID-19. Both conserved end residues are part of each CDR3.

v_call	j_call	cdr3_aa
TRBV5-1	TRBJ2-7	CASSRMTAAYEQYF
TRBV4-3	TRBJ2-7	CASSQGTPYEQYF
TRBV18	TRBJ2-7	CASSPKKGRAYEQYF
TRBV10-3	TRBJ2-1	CAISESTGARYNEQFF
TRBV3-1/TRBV3-2	TRBJ2-7	CASSSPYEQYF
TRBV12-3/TRBV12-4	TRBJ2-1	CASSWGGRNEQFF
TRBV14	TRBJ2-7	CASSPPLGRLSSYEQYF
TRBV7-3	TRBJ2-5	CASSFRPGPPGGETQYF
TRBV6-4	TRBJ1-1	CASKMDRTNTEAFF
TRBV27	TRBJ2-5	CASSTRGWEETQYF
TRBV27	TRBJ1-2	CASSSLGQGRYGYTF
TRBV5-4	TRBJ2-5	CASSLGTGLEETQYF
TRBV5-4	TRBJ1-5	CASSLGQGQPQHF
TRBV3-1/TRBV3-2	TRBJ2-1	CASSQDQLAGGYEQFF
TRBV28	TRBJ1-2	CASSLPMGQPYGYTF
TRBV29-1	TRBJ2-7	CSVESSGTYEQYF
TRBV18	TRBJ2-1	CASSASSGGGNEQFF
TRBV11-3	TRBJ1-1	CASSLVTGNTEAFF
TRBV5-4	TRBJ2-7	CASSLAGGRFEQYF
TRBV5-1	TRBJ2-7	CASSLGVSYEQYF
TRBV5-8	TRBJ1-1	CASSLRYRTSEAFF
TRBV18	TRBJ1-5	CASSEDGDQPQHF
TRBV9	TRBJ2-1	CASSVSFSGGNEQFF
TRBV27	TRBJ2-2	CASSLRQGAPTGELFF
TRBV4-3	TRBJ1-2	CASSQDLGGNYGYTF
TRBV5-1	TRBJ2-7	CASSLNGLSSYEQYF